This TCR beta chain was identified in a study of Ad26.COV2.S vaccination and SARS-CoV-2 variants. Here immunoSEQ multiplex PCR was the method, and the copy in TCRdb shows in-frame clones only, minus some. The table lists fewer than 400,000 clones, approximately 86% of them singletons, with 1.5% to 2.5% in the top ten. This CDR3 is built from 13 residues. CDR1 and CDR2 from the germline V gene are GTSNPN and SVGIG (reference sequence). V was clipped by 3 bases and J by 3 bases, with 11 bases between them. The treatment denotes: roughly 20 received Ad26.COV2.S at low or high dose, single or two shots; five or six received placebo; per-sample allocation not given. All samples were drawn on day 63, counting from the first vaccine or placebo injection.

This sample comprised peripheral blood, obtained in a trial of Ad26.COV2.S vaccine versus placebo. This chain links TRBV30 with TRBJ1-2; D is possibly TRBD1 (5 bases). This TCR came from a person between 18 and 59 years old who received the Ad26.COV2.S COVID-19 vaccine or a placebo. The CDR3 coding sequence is TGTGCCTGGAGGAGGGGCGTCGACTATGGCTACACCTTC. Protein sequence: CAWRRGVDYGYTF.